Sequencing of this TCR beta chain was carried out in a study of a mutant IDH1 vaccine in newly diagnosed glioma. Time point given: baseline, week 1 (first vaccination visit). Treatment meaning: pre-vaccination baseline after standard-of-care therapy. CDR1 SNHLY and CDR2 FYNNEI come from the germline V gene. There are 15 residues in the CDR3. The junction had 6 bases not matched to a gene; V was cut back by 2 bases and J by 2 bases. The data were produced by immunoSEQ multiplex PCR, yet TCRdb's version contains in-frame clones alone and is incomplete. The sample records around 100,000 clones, around 80% being singletons.

The clonotype was recovered from a man in his forties with glioma. Some clones in this sample may be carry-over from other donors' samples. The source was PBMCs, collected from a glioma patient treated with radiotherapy, temozolomide or both. The rearrangement links TRBV2 to TRBJ2-7, with 7 bases identical to TRBD1. The CDR3 bases are TGTGCCAGCAGTGAACCGACCGGGACAGCCTACGAGCAGTACTTC. Encoded protein: CASSEPTGTAYEQYF.